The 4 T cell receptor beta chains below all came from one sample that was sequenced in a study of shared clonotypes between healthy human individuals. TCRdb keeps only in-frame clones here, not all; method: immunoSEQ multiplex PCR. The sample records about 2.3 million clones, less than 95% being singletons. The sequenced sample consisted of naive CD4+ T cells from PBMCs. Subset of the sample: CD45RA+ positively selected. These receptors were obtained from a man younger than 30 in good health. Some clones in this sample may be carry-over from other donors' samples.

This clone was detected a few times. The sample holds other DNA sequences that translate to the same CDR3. CDR3 sequence: CASSSQVNTEAFF. CDR3 sequence (DNA): TGTGCCAGCAGCTCACAGGTGAACACTGAAGCTTTCTTT. The chain links TRBV7-9 to TRBJ1-1; D is perhaps TRBD1 (5 bases). The CDR3 has 13 amino acids. V was cut by 4 bases and J by 0 bases, with 6 bases left in between. Germline V gene lookup returns CDR1 SEHNR and CDR2 FQNEAQ (reference sequence).

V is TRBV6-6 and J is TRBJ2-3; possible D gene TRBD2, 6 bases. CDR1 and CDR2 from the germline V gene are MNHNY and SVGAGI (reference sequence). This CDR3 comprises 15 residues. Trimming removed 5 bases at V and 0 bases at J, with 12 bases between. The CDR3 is CASSLSGASTDTQYF. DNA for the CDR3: TGTGCCAGCAGTCTTAGCGGAGCTAGCACAGATACGCAGTATTTT.

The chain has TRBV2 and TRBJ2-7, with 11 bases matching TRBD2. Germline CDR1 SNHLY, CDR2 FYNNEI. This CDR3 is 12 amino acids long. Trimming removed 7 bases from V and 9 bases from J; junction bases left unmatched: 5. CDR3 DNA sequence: TGTGCCAGCAAACTAGCGGGAGCCGGGCAGTACTTC. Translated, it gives CASKLAGAGQYF.

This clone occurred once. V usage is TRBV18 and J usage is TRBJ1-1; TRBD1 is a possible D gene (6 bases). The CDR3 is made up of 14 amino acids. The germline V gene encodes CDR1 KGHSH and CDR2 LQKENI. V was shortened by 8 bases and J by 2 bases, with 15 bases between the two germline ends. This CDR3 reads CASATGLYNTEAFF. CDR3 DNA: TGTGCCAGCGCTACAGGGCTCTATAACACTGAAGCTTTCTTT. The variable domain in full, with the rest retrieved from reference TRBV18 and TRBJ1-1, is NAGVMQNPRHLVRRRGQEARLRCSPMKGHSHVYWYRQLPEEGLKFMVYLQKENIIDESGMPKERFSAEFPKEGPSILRIQQVVRGDSAAYFCASATGLYNTEAFFGQGTRLTVV.